These 17 T cell receptor beta chains came from one sample sequenced in a study of blood T cell repertoires in COVID-19. The assay was immunoSEQ multiplex PCR, and TCRdb's table has in-frame clones only and misses some. The repertoire holds approximately 150,000 clones, with around 90% as singletons. Sequencing was done on a sample of peripheral blood. These receptors originate from a man younger than 35 with COVID-19, enrolled during active disease.

This chain connects TRBV9 to TRBJ2-1, with D possibly matching TRBD2 (5 bases). V was cut by 0 bases and J by 2 bases, with 9 bases left in between. The germline V gene has CDR1 SGDLS and CDR2 YYNGEE. CDR3 length: 15 residues. The chain's CDR3 is CASSVVDFPYNEQFF. The CDR3 nucleotides read TGTGCCAGCAGCGTAGTGGACTTCCCCTACAATGAGCAGTTCTTC.

This CDR3 reads CASSLYMRAHQPQHF. In nucleotides, the CDR3 is TGTGCCAGCAGTTTATACATGCGGGCCCATCAGCCCCAGCATTTT. The chain couples TRBV27 to TRBJ1-5; D gene ambiguous. The CDR3 consists of 15 residues. Trimming took 1 base from V and 5 from J, leaving 12 bases between them. Germline assignment: CDR1 MNHEY and CDR2 SMNVEV (reference sequence).

In regard to this clone: A junction boundary mismatches the germline segment, possibly from a read error. The chain uses TRBV5-4 and TRBJ1-4; tentatively, D is TRBD1 (5 bases). The CDR3 has 16 amino acids. Per the germline V gene, CDR1 is SGHNT and CDR2 is YYREEE (reference sequence). In DNA, the CDR3 is TGTGCCAGCAGCCTAGACAGAGCTACAACTAATGAAAAACTGCTTTTT. This translates into CASSLDRATTNEKLLF.

The CDR3 nucleotides are TGCAGCGTCCCGGTACAGGGGGCGGATGGCTACACCTTC. It yields the protein CSVPVQGADGYTF. This chain joins TRBV29-1 and TRBJ1-2; 9 bases agree with TRBD1. This CDR3 has 13 residues. V gave up 6 bases and J gave up 6 bases; unmatched junction bases: 8. Germline V gene lookup returns CDR1 SQVTM and CDR2 ANQGSEA. The entire variable domain, with the rest obtained from reference TRBV29-1 and TRBJ1-2, is as follows: SAVISQKPSRDICQRGTSLTIQCQVDSQVTMMFWYRQQPGQSLTLIATANQGSEATYESGFVIDKFPISRPNLTFSTLTVSNMSPEDSSIYLCSVPVQGADGYTFGSGTRLTVV.

The chain recombines TRBV14 with TRBJ2-7; D may be TRBD2 (5 bases). CDR1 and CDR2 (germline): SGHDN, FVKESK. This CDR3 spans 13 amino acids. V lost 4 bases to trimming and J lost 0 bases, with 7 bases between them. The DNA for the CDR3 is TGTGCCAGCAGCCTAGGACTCTCCTACGAGCAGTACTTC. Translated: CASSLGLSYEQYF.

This clone was seen just once. Here the CDR3 reads CSVEGPYEQYF. The CDR3 DNA is TGCAGCGTTGAAGGGCCCTACGAGCAGTACTTC. The chain is built from TRBV29-1 and TRBJ2-7; no firm D call. Deletions cut 1 base from V and 2 bases from J, with 3 bases between. The CDR3 length is 11 residues. The germline gives CDR1 SQVTM, CDR2 ANQGSEA.

The rearrangement links TRBV15 to TRBJ2-7; 11 bases agree with TRBD2. V was pared by 4 bases and J by 4 bases, with 6 bases of the junction left unmatched. The CDR3 loop spans 15 amino acids. CDR1 LNHNV and CDR2 YYDKDF come from the germline V gene (reference sequence). The CDR3 DNA sequence: TGTGCCACCAGCAAGGCCGGGACTAGCGGTTACGAGCAGTACTTC. This encodes CATSKAGTSGYEQYF. Variable domain in full (rest from reference TRBV15 and TRBJ2-7): DAMVIQNPRYQVTQFGKPVTLSCSQTLNHNVMYWYQQKSSQAPKLLFHYYDKDFNNEADTPDNFQSRRPNTSFCFLDIRSPGLGDTAMYLCATSKAGTSGYEQYFGPGTRLTVT.

The chain carries TRBV11-2 and TRBJ1-2, with 7 bases identical to TRBD1. Germline loops: CDR1 SGHAT, CDR2 FQNNGV. The CDR3 length is 16 residues. With 1 base clipped from V and 2 bases from J, the junction kept 7 bases outside the gene matches. The CDR3 DNA sequence: TGTGCCAGCAGCTTAGTACGACAGGGCGGGAACTATGGCTACACCTTC. It translates to CASSLVRQGGNYGYTF.

J is TRBJ1-2 and V is TRBV7-9; 7 bases are a match to TRBD1. Per the germline V gene, CDR1 is SEHNR and CDR2 is FQNEAQ (reference sequence). The CDR3 covers 14 residues. The V gene end was trimmed by 5 bases and the J gene end by 5 bases; junction bases not matched to a gene: 8. CDR3 DNA sequence: TGTGCCAGCAGCCCGGGACAGTTATATTATGGCTACACCTTC. Translated: CASSPGQLYYGYTF.

The CDR3 bases are TGTGCCTGGAGTTCTTACTTTTCCACAGATACGCAGTATTTT. The encoded protein is CAWSSYFSTDTQYF. The chain uses TRBV30 and TRBJ2-3; the D is unclear. Germline CDR1 and CDR2: GTSNPN and SVGIG (reference sequence). The CDR3 contains 14 residues. Trimming left V 2 bases short and J 2 bases short, with 11 bases between.

The V gene is TRBV4-1, the J gene TRBJ2-3; 7 bases agree with TRBD2. Germline CDR1 MGHRA, CDR2 YSYEKL. J gave up 0 bases and V 0 bases, and 12 bases lay outside the gene matches. CDR3 length: 19 amino acids. The CDR3 loop reads CASSQDLREYLPSTDTQYF. The CDR3 DNA follows: TGCGCCAGCAGCCAAGATTTGCGGGAGTATCTTCCTAGCACAGATACGCAGTATTTT.

This rearrangement joins TRBV16 to TRBJ2-5; possible D gene TRBD1, 6 bases. Trimming left V 2 bases short and J 0 bases short, with 7 bases between. Germline V CDR1 and CDR2: KGHSY, FQNENV. This CDR3 comprises 14 residues. CDR3 sequence (DNA): TGTGCCAGCAGCCAAACAGGGAACCAAGAGACCCAGTACTTC. Amino acid sequence: CASSQTGNQETQYF.

This clone was seen just once. The rearrangement joins TRBV19 to TRBJ2-4, with 13 bases identical to TRBD2. The CDR3 extends over 18 amino acids. Germline trimming cut 5 bases from V and 0 bases from J; bases unmatched to any gene: 7. Looked up from germline, CDR1 is LNHDA and CDR2 is SQIVND (reference sequence). The CDR3 DNA reads as TGTGCCAGTAGTGACGGACTAGCGGGAGAGGTAGCCAAAAACATTCAGTACTTC. Its translation is CASSDGLAGEVAKNIQYF.

This clone appeared a few times. The rearrangement joins TRBV4-1 to TRBJ1-1, with a possible D match to TRBD1 (5 bases). The V gene lost 4 bases and the J gene lost 2 bases, with 11 bases spanning the gap. The germline V gene has CDR1 MGHRA and CDR2 YSYEKL. The CDR3 covers 14 residues. In DNA form, the CDR3 reads TGCGCCAGCAGCCGCCGGGACTCAAACACTGAAGCTTTCTTT. Translation: CASSRRDSNTEAFF.

The chain links TRBV7-9 to TRBJ1-4, with D possibly being TRBD1 (5 bases). Trimming removed 6 bases from V and 0 bases from J, with 17 bases in between. The CDR3 has 17 residues. The germline CDR1 and CDR2 sequences are SEHNR and FQNEAQ (reference sequence). DNA of the CDR3: TGTGCCAGCAGTCATCGGGGGGGTCTTGCAACTAATGAAAAACTGTTTTTT. This gives the protein CASSHRGGLATNEKLFF.

The chain is built from TRBV19 and TRBJ1-1, with a tentative D call TRBD1 (5 bases). This CDR3 is built from 16 residues. Germline V CDR1 and CDR2: LNHDA, SQIVND (reference sequence). V lost 1 base and J 4 bases, leaving 16 bases between the germline ends. The CDR3 sequence is CASSIVRGEGSTEAFF. For the CDR3, the DNA is TGTGCCAGTAGTATAGTACGGGGGGAAGGGAGCACTGAAGCTTTCTTT.

This sequence joins TRBV7-3 and TRBJ2-3, with a weak D call TRBD1 (6 bases). The CDR3 runs to 15 residues. Per the germline V gene, CDR1 is SGHTA and CDR2 is FQGTGA. Trimming took off 5 bases at V and 0 bases at J, with 12 bases between the two ends. The CDR3 sequence is CASSLGGASTDTQYF. DNA for the CDR3: TGTGCCAGCAGCCTAGGGGGTGCAAGCACAGATACGCAGTATTTT.